The clone carrying this T cell receptor (beta chain) was seen a few times. Looked up from germline, CDR1 is GTSNPN and CDR2 is SVGIG (reference sequence). V lost 2 bases and J lost 7; bases outside the gene matches: 6. This CDR3 is built from 14 residues. Profiling relied on immunoSEQ multiplex PCR, and the TCRdb table lists in-frame clones only, not all of them. Here the sample spans tens of thousands of clones, around 80% being singletons. This sample is part of a study of OX40 agonist ivuxolimab in advanced cancers. The sample was CD4+ or CD8+ T cells sorted from blood, taken in a trial of the OX40 agonist ivuxolimab. This sequence was found in an adult with an advanced solid tumor such as melanoma, head and neck, liver or kidney cancer. The chain carries TRBV30 and TRBJ1-2; 11 positions agree with TRBD1. CDR3 sequence: CAWSTLDRGPGYTF. The CDR3 nucleotides read TGTGCCTGGAGTACACTGGACAGGGGGCCTGGCTACACCTTC.